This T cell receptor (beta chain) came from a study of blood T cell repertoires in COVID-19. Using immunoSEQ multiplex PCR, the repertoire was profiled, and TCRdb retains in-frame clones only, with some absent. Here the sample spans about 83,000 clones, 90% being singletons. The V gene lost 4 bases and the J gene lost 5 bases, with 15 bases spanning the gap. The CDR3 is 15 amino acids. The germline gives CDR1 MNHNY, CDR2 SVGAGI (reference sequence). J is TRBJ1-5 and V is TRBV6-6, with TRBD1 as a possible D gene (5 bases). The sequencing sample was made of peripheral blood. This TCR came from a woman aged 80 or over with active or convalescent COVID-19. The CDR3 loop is CASSWGSTEDQPQHF. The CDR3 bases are TGTGCCAGCAGTTGGGGCTCTACCGAGGATCAGCCCCAGCATTTT.